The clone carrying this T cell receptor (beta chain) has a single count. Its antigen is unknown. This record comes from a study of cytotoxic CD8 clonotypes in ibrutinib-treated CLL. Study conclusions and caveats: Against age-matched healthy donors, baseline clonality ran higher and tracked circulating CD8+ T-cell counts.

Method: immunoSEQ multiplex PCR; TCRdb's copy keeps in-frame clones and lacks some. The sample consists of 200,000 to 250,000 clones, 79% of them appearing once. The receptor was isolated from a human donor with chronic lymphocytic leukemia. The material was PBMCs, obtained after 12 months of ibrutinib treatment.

The CDR3 DNA sequence: TGTGCCAGCAGCCCCAGGGGGGGGAGAGGTGAAGATACGCAGTATTTT. Residues: CASSPRGGRGEDTQYF. V gene TRBV9 combines with J gene TRBJ2-3, with D perhaps TRBD1 or TRBD2 (7 bases each). CDR1 and CDR2 (germline): SGDLS, YYNGEE. The V and J ends lost 4 bases and 5 bases respectively, with 20 bases between them. This CDR3 region has 16 residues.